The 17 T cell receptor beta chains below were found in one sample sequenced in a study of T-cell reconstitution after alpha-beta-depleted transplantation in children. The TCRbeta library was prepared with unique molecular identifiers. MiXCR, run by TCRdb on the PCR reads, gives a single entry per CDR3 protein. The data hold 550,000 to 800,000 distinct CDR3 sequences, with about an eighth observed a single time. The source was PBMCs, collected before TCRalphabeta/CD19-depleted stem cell transplant. The receptors shown here come from a girl aged 2 to 9 with congenital amegakaryocytic thrombocytopenia, due to receive a stem cell transplant.

There are many counts of this clonotype. A junction boundary mismatches the germline segment, possibly from a read error. The chain recombines TRBV20-1 with TRBJ2-7; 7 nucleotides line up with TRBD2. Germline loops: CDR1 DFQATT, CDR2 SNEGSKA (reference sequence). The CDR3 has 16 amino acids. In DNA, the CDR3 is TGCAGTGTTAGAGGGTTAGCGGGCTTTTTGTCCGGCGAGCAGTACTTC. Encoded protein: CSVRGLAGFLSGEQYF.

Comment on this clonotype: With a much larger clone just one base away, this may be a read error. The chain joins TRBV11-2 to TRBJ1-2; no firm D call. The V end lost 2 bases, the J end lost 3 bases, and 16 bases lay between the germline ends. There are 16 residues in the CDR3. Germline V CDR1 and CDR2: SGHAT, FQNNGV. CDR3 residues: CASSLLRRVIDYGYTF. The CDR3 bases are TGTGCCAGCAGCTTATTGAGGAGGGTAATTGACTATGGCTACACCTTC.

The chain is built from TRBV7-3 and TRBJ1-5; 8 bases are shared with TRBD1. The CDR3 is made up of 15 amino acids. The germline V gene encodes CDR1 SGHTA and CDR2 FQGTGA. J gave up 7 bases and V 5 bases, and 10 bases lay outside the gene matches. This CDR3 reads CASSPRQGTVQPQHF. The CDR3 DNA reads TGTGCCAGCAGCCCCCGACAGGGGACTGTACAGCCCCAGCATTTT.

This chain connects TRBV12-3 or TRBV12-4 to TRBJ2-3; D possibly corresponds to TRBD1 (6 bases). The CDR3 has 15 residues. With 6 bases removed from V and 4 bases from J, the gap between germline ends came to 17 bases. DNA for the CDR3: TGTGCCAGCAGGGCGAGGGGTGGGGGCCCAGATACGCAGTATTTT. As protein: CASRARGGGPDTQYF.

In this sample, this clonotype turned up a few times. This rearrangement joins TRBV5-1 to TRBJ2-7, with a tentative D call TRBD2 (5 bases). The V gene's germline CDR1 is SGHRS and CDR2 YFSETQ. The CDR3 loop spans 15 amino acids. V gave up 3 bases and J gave up 3 bases, with 16 bases separating them. DNA of the CDR3: TGCGCCAGCAGCTACACGGGAACAACGGACTACGAGCAGTACTTC. Translating gives CASSYTGTTDYEQYF.

The chain carries TRBV14 and TRBJ2-2, with D uncertain. V shed 4 bases and J shed 6 bases, with 12 bases lying between them. The germline V gene has CDR1 SGHDN and CDR2 FVKESK. The CDR3 runs 14 residues. CDR3 coding DNA: TGTGCCAGCAGCCGGGGATACGGGCCCGGGGAGCTGTTTTTT. Translation gives CASSRGYGPGELFF.

At least ten counts were recorded for this clonotype. The rearrangement links TRBV20-1 to TRBJ2-7, with no clear D. Germline V gene lookup returns CDR1 DFQATT and CDR2 SNEGSKA (reference sequence). CDR3 length: 14 amino acids. V was cut by 6 bases and J by 0 bases, with 15 bases left in between. The CDR3 loop is CSARRHLSSYEQYF. The CDR3 DNA reads as TGCAGTGCAAGGAGACATTTAAGCTCCTACGAGCAGTACTTC.

This clonotype was found a few times. V usage is TRBV28 and J usage is TRBJ1-1; D gene uncertain. Germline-derived CDR1 and CDR2 are MDHEN and SYDVKM. CDR3 length: 15 amino acids. The germline V and J ends were trimmed by 4 bases and 3 bases, with 15 bases remaining between them. This CDR3 is CASSSATAAYTEAFF. The DNA for the CDR3 is TGTGCCAGCAGTTCAGCTACAGCGGCGTACACTGAAGCTTTCTTT.

This clonotype showed up just a few times. The chain is built from TRBV20-1 and TRBJ2-3, with 7 bases identical to TRBD2. Germline CDR1 DFQATT, CDR2 SNEGSKA (reference sequence). This CDR3 spans 14 amino acids. The V and J ends lost 7 bases and 0 bases, in that order; junction bases with no gene match: 7. In nucleotides, the CDR3 is TGCAGTGTGCCGGCGGGGGATAGCACAGATACGCAGTATTTT. Protein product: CSVPAGDSTDTQYF.

In its sample, this clonotype was seen many times. The genes are TRBV20-1 and TRBJ1-5; D unresolved. This CDR3 is 13 amino acids long. CDR1 is DFQATT, CDR2 SNEGSKA, per germline (reference sequence). Between the trimmed V and J ends, which lost 3 bases and 5 bases, there was a span of 11 bases. For the CDR3, the DNA is TGCAGTGCTAGCGTCTTGGCAGATCAGCCCCAGCATTTT. This sequence encodes CSASVLADQPQHF.

This sequence joins TRBV20-1 and TRBJ2-1; 11 bases line up with TRBD2. The CDR3 is 15 amino acids. Germline CDR1 is DFQATT and CDR2 is SNEGSKA (reference sequence). Trimming at V came to 5 bases and at J to 2 bases, leaving 5 bases not matched to a gene. The CDR3 protein is CSAGTSGRAYNEQFF. CDR3 DNA sequence: TGCAGTGCTGGGACTAGCGGACGTGCCTACAATGAGCAGTTCTTC.

This CDR3 is CASRKGQAYNEQFF. In DNA form, the CDR3 reads TGTGCCAGTAGAAAGGGACAGGCCTACAATGAGCAGTTCTTC. V and J are TRBV19 and TRBJ2-1; 8 nucleotides match TRBD1. Germline-derived CDR1 and CDR2 are LNHDA and SQIVND (reference sequence). The CDR3 runs to 14 residues. The trim removed 6 bases at V and 2 bases at J, leaving 3 bases unmatched.

This clonotype occurred many times. The rearrangement joins TRBV2 to TRBJ2-1; 11 positions agree with TRBD2. The J segment lost 12 bases and the V segment lost 4 bases, leaving 11 bases of the junction unmatched. CDR1 SNHLY and CDR2 FYNNEI come from the germline V gene. This CDR3 contains 15 residues. CDR3 nucleotides: TGTGCCAGCAGTGTTTTAGCGGGAGGGCCTGGTGTGCAGTTCTTC. Translating gives CASSVLAGGPGVQFF.

In its sample, this clonotype was seen many times. This chain uses TRBV20-1 with TRBJ2-2; a possible D gene is TRBD2 (6 bases). The length of the CDR3 is 17 residues. Trimming removed 6 bases at V and 5 bases at J, with 25 bases between. Germline V gives CDR1 DFQATT, CDR2 SNEGSKA (reference sequence). CDR3 sequence: CSAQTAWTNPGTGELFF. DNA for the CDR3: TGCAGTGCCCAAACCGCTTGGACTAACCCTGGGACCGGGGAGCTGTTTTTT.

This clonotype was detected a few times. This chain uses TRBV28 with TRBJ2-7, with 12 bases identical to TRBD1. From germline, CDR1 is MDHEN and CDR2 SYDVKM. V shed 2 bases and J 4 bases; nucleotides not matched to a gene: 6. This CDR3 spans 16 amino acids. CDR3 DNA sequence: TGTGCCAGCAGTTTACCACCGGGACAGGGGGCATACGAGCAGTACTTC. This translates into CASSLPPGQGAYEQYF.

This clonotype was detected a few times. V gene TRBV20-1 combines with J gene TRBJ2-7, with D perhaps assigned TRBD1 or TRBD2 (6 bases each). V was cut by 6 bases and J by 5 bases, with 20 bases left in between. Germline lookup yields CDR1 DFQATT and CDR2 SNEGSKA (reference sequence). This CDR3 contains 14 residues. The CDR3 coding sequence is TGCAGTGCGCGAATACGGGGGCTTGAAGACGAGCAGTACTTC. Its protein is CSARIRGLEDEQYF.

The J gene is TRBJ2-1, the V gene TRBV6-2 or TRBV6-3; no definite D call. The ends were cut back, 0 bases at V and 6 bases at J, with 21 bases in the middle. Germline V lookup: CDR1 MNHEY, CDR2 SVGEGT. CDR3 length: 18 residues. The CDR3 protein is CASSYSDYLAVWVNEQFF. CDR3 DNA: TGTGCCAGCAGTTACTCCGATTATTTAGCAGTGTGGGTCAATGAGCAGTTCTTC.